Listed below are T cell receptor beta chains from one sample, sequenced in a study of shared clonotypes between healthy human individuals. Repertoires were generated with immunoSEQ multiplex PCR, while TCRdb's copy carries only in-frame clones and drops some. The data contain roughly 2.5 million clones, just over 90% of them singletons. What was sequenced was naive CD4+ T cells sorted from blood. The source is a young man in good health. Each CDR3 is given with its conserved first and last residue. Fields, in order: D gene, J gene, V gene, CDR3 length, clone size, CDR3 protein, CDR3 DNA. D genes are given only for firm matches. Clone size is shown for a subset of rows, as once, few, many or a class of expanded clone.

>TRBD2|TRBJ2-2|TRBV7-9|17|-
CASSPDRLATNTGELFF
TGTGCCAGCAGCCCTGATCGACTAGCGACGAACACCGGGGAGCTGTTTTTT
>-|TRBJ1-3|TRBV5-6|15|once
CASSTGTASGNTIYF
TGTGCCAGCAGTACCGGGACGGCGTCTGGAAACACCATATATTTT
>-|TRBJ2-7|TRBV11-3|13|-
CASSLGQAGEQYF
TGTGCCAGCAGCTTAGGGCAGGCGGGCGAGCAGTACTTC
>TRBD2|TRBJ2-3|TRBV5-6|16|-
CASSPGLAAAYDTQYF
TGTGCCAGCAGCCCGGGACTAGCGGCCGCCTATGATACGCAGTATTTT
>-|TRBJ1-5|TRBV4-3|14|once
CASSQDRWGQPQHF
TGCGCCAGCAGCCAAGATAGGTGGGGTCAGCCCCAGCATTTT
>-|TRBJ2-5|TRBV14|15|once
CASSHRGLSGETQYF
TGTGCCAGCAGCCACAGGGGTCTATCTGGGGAGACCCAGTACTTC
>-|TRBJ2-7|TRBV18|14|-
CASSPEGLWNEQYF
TGTGCCAGCTCACCTGAGGGGCTCTGGAACGAGCAGTACTTC
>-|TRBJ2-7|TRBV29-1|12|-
CSVTKEPYEQYF
TGCAGCGTCACTAAGGAACCCTACGAGCAGTACTTC
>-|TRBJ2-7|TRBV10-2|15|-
CASSEGTEGTYEQYF
TGCGCCAGCAGTGAGGGAACAGAAGGGACCTACGAGCAGTACTTC
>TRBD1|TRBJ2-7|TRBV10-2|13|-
CASARQGAYEQYF
TGCGCCAGTGCCCGACAGGGAGCCTACGAGCAGTACTTC
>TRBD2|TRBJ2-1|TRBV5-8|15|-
CASSLSGSGDNEQFF
TGTGCCAGCAGCTTAAGCGGGAGTGGCGACAATGAGCAGTTCTTC
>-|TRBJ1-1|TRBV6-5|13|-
CASSVRGYTEAFF
TGTGCCAGCAGTGTACGAGGGTACACTGAAGCTTTCTTT
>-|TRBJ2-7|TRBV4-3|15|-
CASSQDLGRGYEQYF
TGCGCCAGCAGCCAAGATCTGGGCAGGGGCTACGAGCAGTACTTC
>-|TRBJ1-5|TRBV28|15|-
CASSEGGNSNQPQHF
TGTGCCAGCAGTGAGGGGGGGAATAGCAATCAGCCCCAGCATTTT
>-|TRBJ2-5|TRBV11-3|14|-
CASSSRDTQETQYF
TGTGCCAGCAGCTCCCGGGACACCCAAGAGACCCAGTACTTC
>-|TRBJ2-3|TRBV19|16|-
CASSPSSGVTTDTQYF
TGTGCCAGTAGCCCTTCCTCGGGGGTTACCACAGATACGCAGTATTTT
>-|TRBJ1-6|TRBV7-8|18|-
CASSPGTGGASYNSPLHF
TGTGCCAGCAGCCCCGGGACGGGGGGAGCCTCCTATAATTCACCCCTCCACTTT
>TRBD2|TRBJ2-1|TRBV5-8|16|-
CASSLRTGTSGSSRFF
TGTGCCAGCAGCTTACGAACCGGGACTAGCGGGAGTTCACGGTTCTTC
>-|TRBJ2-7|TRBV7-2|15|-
CASSLVVTSSYEQYF
TGTGCCAGCAGCTTAGTAGTGACTAGCTCCTACGAGCAGTACTTC
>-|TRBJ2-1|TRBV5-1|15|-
CASSFGQPLDNEQFF
TGCGCCAGCAGCTTTGGGCAGCCCCTCGACAATGAGCAGTTCTTC
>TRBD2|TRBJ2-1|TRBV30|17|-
CAWSVLRTSGNHNEQFF
TGTGCCTGGAGTGTTTTAAGGACTAGCGGGAACCACAATGAGCAGTTCTTC
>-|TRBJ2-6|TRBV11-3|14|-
CASSPEGGANVLTF
TGTGCCAGCAGCCCGGAGGGTGGGGCCAACGTCCTGACTTTC
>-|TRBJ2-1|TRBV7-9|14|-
CASSPSGQHNEQFF
TGTGCCAGCAGCCCGTCCGGACAGCACAATGAGCAGTTCTTC
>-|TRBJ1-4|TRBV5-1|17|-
CASSLGNQGGVWEKLFF
TGCGCCAGCAGCTTGGGAAACCAGGGTGGCGTTTGGGAAAAACTGTTTTTT
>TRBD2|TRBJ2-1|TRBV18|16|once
CASSPTAGGTLNEQFF
TGTGCCAGCTCACCAACGGCGGGAGGAACCCTCAATGAGCAGTTCTTC
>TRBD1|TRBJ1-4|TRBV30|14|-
CAWSRTGGREKLFF
TGTGCCTGGAGTAGAACAGGGGGCAGGGAAAAACTGTTTTTT